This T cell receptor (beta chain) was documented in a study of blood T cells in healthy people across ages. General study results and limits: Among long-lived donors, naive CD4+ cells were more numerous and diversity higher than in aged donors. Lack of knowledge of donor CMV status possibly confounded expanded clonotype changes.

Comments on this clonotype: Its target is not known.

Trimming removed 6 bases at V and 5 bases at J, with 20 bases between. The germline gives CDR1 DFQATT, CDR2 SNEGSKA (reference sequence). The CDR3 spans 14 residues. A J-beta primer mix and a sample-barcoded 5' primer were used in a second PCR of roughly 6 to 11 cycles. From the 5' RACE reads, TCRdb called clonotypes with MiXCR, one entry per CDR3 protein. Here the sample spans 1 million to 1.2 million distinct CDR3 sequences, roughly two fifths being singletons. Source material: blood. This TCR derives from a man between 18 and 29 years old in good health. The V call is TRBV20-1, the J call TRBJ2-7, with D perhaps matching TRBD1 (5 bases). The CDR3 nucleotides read TGCAGTGCGAAGACTCCCCAGGGTATCCACGAGCAGTACTTC. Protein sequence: CSAKTPQGIHEQYF.